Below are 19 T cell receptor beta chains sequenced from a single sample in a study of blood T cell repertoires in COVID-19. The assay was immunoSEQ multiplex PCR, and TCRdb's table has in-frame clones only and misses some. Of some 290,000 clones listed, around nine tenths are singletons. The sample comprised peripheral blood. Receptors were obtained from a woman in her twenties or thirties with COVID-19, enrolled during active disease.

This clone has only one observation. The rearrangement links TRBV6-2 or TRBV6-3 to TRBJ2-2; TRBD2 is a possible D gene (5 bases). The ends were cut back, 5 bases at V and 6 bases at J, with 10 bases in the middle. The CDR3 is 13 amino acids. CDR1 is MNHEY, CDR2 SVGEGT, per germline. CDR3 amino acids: CASSPLRAGELFF. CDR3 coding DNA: TGTGCCAGCAGTCCCCTGAGGGCCGGGGAGCTGTTTTTT.

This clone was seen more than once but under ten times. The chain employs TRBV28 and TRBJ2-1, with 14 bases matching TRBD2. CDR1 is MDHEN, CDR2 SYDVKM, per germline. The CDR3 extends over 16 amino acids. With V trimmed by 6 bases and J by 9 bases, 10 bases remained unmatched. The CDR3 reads CASRPGLAGGYAEQFF. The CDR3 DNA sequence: TGTGCCAGCAGACCCGGACTAGCGGGAGGTTACGCTGAGCAGTTCTTC.

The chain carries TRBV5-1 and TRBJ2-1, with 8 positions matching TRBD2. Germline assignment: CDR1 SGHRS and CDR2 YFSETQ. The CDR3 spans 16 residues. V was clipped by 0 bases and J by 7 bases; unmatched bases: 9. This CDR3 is CASSLEVAGTRNEQFF. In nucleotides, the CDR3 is TGCGCCAGCAGCTTGGAGGTAGCGGGGACCAGGAATGAGCAGTTCTTC.

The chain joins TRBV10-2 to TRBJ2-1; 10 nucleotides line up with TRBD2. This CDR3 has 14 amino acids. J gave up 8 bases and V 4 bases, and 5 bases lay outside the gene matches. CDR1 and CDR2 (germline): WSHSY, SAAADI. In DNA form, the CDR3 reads TGCGCCAGCAGTGGTCTAGCGGGAGTCGATGAGCAGTTCTTC. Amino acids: CASSGLAGVDEQFF.

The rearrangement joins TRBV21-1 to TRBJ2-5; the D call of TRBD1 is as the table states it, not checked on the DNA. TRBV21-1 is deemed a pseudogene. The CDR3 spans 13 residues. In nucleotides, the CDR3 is TGTGCCAGCACTTGGGACATTGGGGAGACCCAGTACTTC. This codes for CASTWDIGETQYF.

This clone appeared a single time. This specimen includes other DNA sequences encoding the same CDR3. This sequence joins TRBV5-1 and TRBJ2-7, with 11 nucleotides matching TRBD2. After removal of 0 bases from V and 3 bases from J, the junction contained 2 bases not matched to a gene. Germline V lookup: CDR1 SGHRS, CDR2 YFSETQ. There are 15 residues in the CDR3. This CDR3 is CASSLDGTSGYEQYF. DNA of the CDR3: TGCGCCAGCAGCTTGGATGGGACTAGCGGCTACGAGCAGTACTTC.

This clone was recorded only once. CDR3 sequence (DNA): TGTGCCAGCCTGGGACAGGGGACAGATACGCAGTATTTT. This encodes CASLGQGTDTQYF. The chain employs TRBV2 and TRBJ2-3; TRBD1 aligns across 10 bases. This CDR3 spans 13 amino acids. Germline CDR1 SNHLY, CDR2 FYNNEI. V lost 8 bases to trimming and J lost 3 bases; unmatched junction nucleotides: 2. Drawing the rest from reference TRBV2 and TRBJ2-3, the complete variable domain is EPEVTQTPSHQVTQMGQEVILRCVPISNHLYFYWYRQILGQKVEFLVSFYNNEISEKSEIFDDQFSVERPDGSNFTLKIRSTKLEDSAMYFCASLGQGTDTQYFGPGTRLTVL.

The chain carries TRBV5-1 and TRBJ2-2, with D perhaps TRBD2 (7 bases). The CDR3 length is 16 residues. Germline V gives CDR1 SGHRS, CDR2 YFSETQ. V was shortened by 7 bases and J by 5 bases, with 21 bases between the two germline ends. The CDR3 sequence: CASSLEGGAPTGELFF. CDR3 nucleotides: TGCGCCAGCTCTCTGGAAGGGGGGGCGCCTACCGGGGAGCTGTTTTTT.

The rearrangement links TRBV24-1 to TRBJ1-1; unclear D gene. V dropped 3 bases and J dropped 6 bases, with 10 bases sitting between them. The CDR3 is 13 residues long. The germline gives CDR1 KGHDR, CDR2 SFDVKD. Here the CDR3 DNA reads TGTGCCACCAGTGATCCCGCGCGGGCTGAAGCTTTCTTT. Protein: CATSDPARAEAFF.

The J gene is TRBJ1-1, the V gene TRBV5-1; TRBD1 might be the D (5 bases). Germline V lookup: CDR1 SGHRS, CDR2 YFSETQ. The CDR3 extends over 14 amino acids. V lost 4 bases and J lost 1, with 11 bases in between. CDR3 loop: CASSVRGENTEAFF. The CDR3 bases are TGCGCCAGCAGCGTAAGGGGCGAGAACACTGAAGCTTTCTTT. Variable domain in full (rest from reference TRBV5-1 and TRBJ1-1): KAGVTQTPRYLIKTRGQQVTLSCSPISGHRSVSWYQQTPGQGLQFLFEYFSETQRNKGNFPGRFSGRQFSNSRSEMNVSTLELGDSALYLCASSVRGENTEAFFGQGTRLTVV.

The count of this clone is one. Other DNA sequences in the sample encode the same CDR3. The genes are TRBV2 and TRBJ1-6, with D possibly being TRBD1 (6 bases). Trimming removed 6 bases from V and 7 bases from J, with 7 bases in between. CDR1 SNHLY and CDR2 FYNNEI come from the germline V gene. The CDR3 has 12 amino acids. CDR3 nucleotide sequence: TGTGCCAGCAGCACAGGGAATTCACCCCTCCACTTT. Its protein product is CASSTGNSPLHF.

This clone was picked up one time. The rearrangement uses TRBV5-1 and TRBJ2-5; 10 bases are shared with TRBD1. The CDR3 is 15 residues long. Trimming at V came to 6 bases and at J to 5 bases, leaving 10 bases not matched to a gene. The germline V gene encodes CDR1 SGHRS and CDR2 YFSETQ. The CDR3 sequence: CASTHRTGGTETQYF. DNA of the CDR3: TGCGCCAGCACCCACAGGACAGGGGGAACGGAGACCCAGTACTTC.

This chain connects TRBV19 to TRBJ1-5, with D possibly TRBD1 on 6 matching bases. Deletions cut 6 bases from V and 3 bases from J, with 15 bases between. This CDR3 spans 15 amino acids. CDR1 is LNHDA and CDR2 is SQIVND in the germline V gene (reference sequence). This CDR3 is CASRATTGFNQPQHF. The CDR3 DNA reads TGTGCCAGTAGAGCTACGACAGGTTTCAATCAGCCCCAGCATTTT.

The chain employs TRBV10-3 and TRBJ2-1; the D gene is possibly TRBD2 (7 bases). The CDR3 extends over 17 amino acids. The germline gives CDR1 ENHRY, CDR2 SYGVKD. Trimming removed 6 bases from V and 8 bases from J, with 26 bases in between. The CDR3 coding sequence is TGTGCCATCAGCCCCAGGGGACATTACGCGGGAGCCCATGAGCAGTTCTTC. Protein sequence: CAISPRGHYAGAHEQFF.

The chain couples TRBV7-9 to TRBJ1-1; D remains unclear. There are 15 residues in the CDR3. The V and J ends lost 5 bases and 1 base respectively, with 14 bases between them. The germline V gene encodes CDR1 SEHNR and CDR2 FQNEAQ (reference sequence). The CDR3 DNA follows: TGTGCCAGCAGCCCTGACCAAAACAGGAACACTGAAGCTTTCTTT. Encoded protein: CASSPDQNRNTEAFF.

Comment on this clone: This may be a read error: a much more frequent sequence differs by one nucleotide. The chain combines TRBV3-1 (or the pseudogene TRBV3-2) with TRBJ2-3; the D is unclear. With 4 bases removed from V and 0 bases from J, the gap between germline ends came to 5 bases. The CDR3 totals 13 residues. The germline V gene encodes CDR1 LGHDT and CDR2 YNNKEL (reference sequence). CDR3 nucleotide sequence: TGTGCCAGCAGCCCTGAGAGCACAGATACGCAGTATTTT. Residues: CASSPESTDTQYF.

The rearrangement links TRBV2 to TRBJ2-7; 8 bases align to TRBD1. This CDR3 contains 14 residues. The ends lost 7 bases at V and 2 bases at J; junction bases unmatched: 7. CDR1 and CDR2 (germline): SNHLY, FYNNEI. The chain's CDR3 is CASNPQGDAYEQYF. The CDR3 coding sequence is TGTGCCAGCAACCCACAGGGGGACGCCTACGAGCAGTACTTC.

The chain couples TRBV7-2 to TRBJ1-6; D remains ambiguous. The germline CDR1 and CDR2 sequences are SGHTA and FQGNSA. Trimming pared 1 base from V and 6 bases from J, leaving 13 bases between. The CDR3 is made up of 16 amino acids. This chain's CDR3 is CASSLVAGRSNSPLHF. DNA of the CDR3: TGTGCCAGCAGCTTAGTCGCGGGCAGAAGTAATTCACCCCTCCACTTT.

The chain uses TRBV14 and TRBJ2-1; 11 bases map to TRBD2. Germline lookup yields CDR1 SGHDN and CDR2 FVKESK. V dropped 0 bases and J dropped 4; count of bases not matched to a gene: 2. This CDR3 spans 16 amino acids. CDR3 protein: CASSQDGTSGYNEQFF. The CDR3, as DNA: TGTGCCAGCAGCCAAGATGGGACTAGCGGATACAATGAGCAGTTCTTC.